The present entry profiles one T cell receptor beta chain with its context. The V end was cut by 0 bases, the J end by 7 bases, with 16 bases between. Germline-derived CDR1 and CDR2 are SGHRS and YFSETQ. The CDR3 is 16 amino acids. The sample originates from a study of T cell responses to AZD1222 COVID-19 vaccine. Using immunoSEQ multiplex PCR, the repertoire was profiled, and TCRdb retains in-frame clones only, with some absent. The sample yields 100,000 to 150,000 clones, roughly 90% seen once. Sequences were derived from peripheral blood, sampled 28 days after the second AZD1222 dose. The chain carries TRBV5-1 and TRBJ1-4; TRBD1 might be the D (6 bases). The TCR comes from an adult who received the AZD1222 COVID-19 vaccine. The CDR3: CASSLDRTDLSEKLFF. In DNA, the CDR3 is TGCGCCAGCAGCTTGGACCGGACAGATTTAAGTGAAAAACTGTTTTTT.